This T cell receptor beta chain was sequenced for a study of shared clonotypes between healthy human individuals. General study findings and limits: Sorted-subset samples were not fully sequenced, rarefaction indicated. Clonotype sharing levels among donors were expected to vary with sequencing depth.

To note about this clone: As yet, its antigen is unknown.

The CDR3 is 17 amino acids. Germline V CDR1 and CDR2: MNHNS, SASEGT. V was trimmed by 4 bases and J by 1 base, leaving 18 bases between them. The authors loaded 200 ng DNA, about 30,000 T cell genomes, into sorted-subset replicate PCRs. The protocol was immunoSEQ multiplex PCR, while the TCRdb copy is restricted to in-frame clones and leaves out a portion. The data hold approximately 1.5 million clones, with approximately 98.5% observed a single time. The sequence came from a man aged 30-40 years in good health. The source material was naive CD4+ T cells sorted from blood. Subset here: CD45RA+ positively selected. The chain uses TRBV6-1 and TRBJ2-3; possibly TRBD2 for D (6 bases). The CDR3 sequence is CASSGALTSKGTDTQYF. The CDR3 DNA sequence: TGTGCCAGCAGTGGGGCCCTGACTAGTAAGGGCACAGATACGCAGTATTTT.